This TCR beta chain was sequenced during a study of cytomegalovirus exposure and HLA in healthy donors. Regarding the study as a whole: At a 0.05 false discovery rate, a later analysis found 18,000 or so TCR beta sequences to be associated with HLA alleles.

Primers included in the PCR were 60 Vbeta and 13 Jbeta primers. Profiling relied on immunoSEQ multiplex PCR, and the TCRdb table lists in-frame clones only, not all of them. The sample records about 140,000 clones, around 76% being singletons. Per the germline V gene, CDR1 is MNHEY and CDR2 is SVGAGI. The V and J ends lost 6 bases and 3 bases respectively, with 16 bases between them. The CDR3 spans 15 residues. This clone was detected only once. Its antigen remains unknown. The sequenced material came from PBMCs. The TCR originated in a male donor in good health and CMV-seronegative. The V gene is TRBV6-5, the J gene TRBJ2-3; tentative D call: TRBD1 (5 bases). This CDR3 is CASRHRGLVTDTQYF. CDR3 sequence (DNA): TGTGCCAGCAGACATAGGGGATTAGTGACAGATACGCAGTATTTT.